The next 28 T cell receptor beta chains were all read from a single sample in a study of T cell changes during pregnancy in multiple sclerosis. TCRdb keeps only in-frame clones here, not all; method: immunoSEQ multiplex PCR. This sample yields 60,000 or so clones, of which about 87% are seen a single time; roughly 0.9% belongs to the top ten. The sequenced sample was peripheral blood, obtained in the first trimester of pregnancy. The receptors come from a female donor in good health, enrolled as a control in a pregnancy study.

The chain has TRBV5-6 and TRBJ1-2, with 7 bases aligning to TRBD1. Unmatched junction bases numbered 1, after V lost 0 bases and J lost 2 bases. The CDR3 totals 14 residues. Germline V gives CDR1 SGHDT, CDR2 YYEEEE. CDR3: CASSLVDRNYGYTF. CDR3 nucleotides: TGTGCCAGCAGCTTGGTGGACAGGAACTATGGCTACACCTTC.

V gene TRBV19 combines with J gene TRBJ1-2, with 8 nucleotides matching TRBD1. Germline CDR1 reads LNHDA; CDR2 reads SQIVND (reference sequence). The CDR3 totals 13 residues. With V trimmed by 7 bases and J by 4 bases, 5 bases remained unmatched. DNA for the CDR3: TGTGCCAGTACTCCAGGGGGCAGCTATGGCTACACCTTC. Translation: CASTPGGSYGYTF.

The CDR3 region has the DNA TGTGCCAGCAGTGAATTTTCAACTAGCCTGAACACCGGGGAGCTGTTTTTT. Encoded protein: CASSEFSTSLNTGELFF. The chain joins TRBV6-1 to TRBJ2-2; a weak D match, TRBD2 (6 bases). This CDR3 spans 17 amino acids. Germline assignment: CDR1 MNHNS and CDR2 SASEGT. V lost 2 bases, J lost 1 base, and 14 bases lay in between.

In its sample, this clone was seen once. This chain connects TRBV5-1 to TRBJ2-7; D is perhaps TRBD1 (5 bases). In germline, CDR1 is SGHRS, CDR2 YFSETQ. Trimming stripped 1 base from V and 3 bases from J, with 11 bases between. The CDR3 is 14 residues long. The DNA for the CDR3 is TGCGCCAGCAGCTTGTCAGGGTCCCACTACGAGCAGTACTTC. It is translated as CASSLSGSHYEQYF.

V and J are TRBV6-5 and TRBJ2-3, with 8 nucleotides matching TRBD2. Trimming at V came to 4 bases and at J to 10 bases, leaving 13 bases not matched to a gene. The CDR3 extends over 15 amino acids. Germline V gene lookup returns CDR1 MNHEY and CDR2 SVGAGI. The CDR3 DNA follows: TGTGCCAGCAGTTCGGGACTAGGGATAGCTCAACCGCAGTATTTT. Translating gives CASSSGLGIAQPQYF.

The chain links TRBV10-3 to TRBJ2-7; the match to TRBD1 covers 7 bases. J lost 1 base, V lost 7 bases, and 7 bases had no gene match. There are 14 residues in the CDR3. Germline-derived CDR1 and CDR2 are ENHRY and SYGVKD. This CDR3 reads CAITGTAKSYEQYF. CDR3 sequence (DNA): TGTGCCATCACAGGGACAGCAAAATCCTACGAGCAGTACTTC.

The gene calls are TRBV2 and TRBJ2-7; no definite D call. From germline, CDR1 is SNHLY and CDR2 FYNNEI. The CDR3 spans 13 residues. V lost 4 bases and J lost 3, with 10 bases in between. CDR3 protein: CASSGPRFYEQYF. The CDR3 bases are TGTGCCAGCAGTGGGCCTAGATTCTACGAGCAGTACTTC.

This chain uses TRBV6-5 with TRBJ2-1; 11 bases line up with TRBD1. Trimming cost V 4 bases and J 7 bases; bases outside gene matches: 6. The CDR3 runs to 15 residues. CDR1 and CDR2 (germline): MNHEY, SVGAGI. CDR3: CASSFGQGAGNEQFF. CDR3 nucleotide sequence: TGTGCCAGCAGTTTCGGACAGGGGGCGGGAAATGAGCAGTTCTTC.

This rearrangement joins TRBV27 to TRBJ2-5; D is possibly TRBD1 (5 bases). The CDR3 extends over 12 amino acids. Germline CDR1 is MNHEY and CDR2 is SMNVEV (reference sequence). The V gene lost 5 bases and the J gene lost 5 bases, with 9 bases spanning the gap. The CDR3 nucleotides read TGTGCCAGCAGTCAGGGTCCCGAGACCCAGTACTTC. This gives the protein CASSQGPETQYF.

The chain has TRBV5-4 and TRBJ2-7; 8 nucleotides agree with TRBD1. This CDR3 is built from 13 residues. Germline V gene lookup returns CDR1 SGHNT and CDR2 YYREEE (reference sequence). V was clipped by 4 bases and J by 6 bases; unmatched bases: 6. The chain's CDR3 is CASSVTGEGEQYF. The DNA of the CDR3 is TGTGCCAGCAGCGTGACAGGGGAAGGCGAGCAGTACTTC.

The chain joins TRBV27 to TRBJ2-7, with a tentative D call TRBD2 (6 bases). CDR1 is MNHEY, CDR2 SMNVEV, per germline (reference sequence). V was clipped by 7 bases and J by 4 bases, with 26 bases between them. This CDR3 contains 17 residues. The CDR3 region has the DNA TGTGCCAGCACCGCGCCCAAGGCCGGGAGTAGCAGGTACGAGCAGTACTTC. Translated: CASTAPKAGSSRYEQYF.

This clone was observed a single time. This chain joins TRBV10-3 and TRBJ2-5; 9 bases line up with TRBD1. Germline V gives CDR1 ENHRY, CDR2 SYGVKD. The CDR3 covers 14 residues. Trimming took 6 bases from V and 1 from J; bases not matched to a gene: 3. CDR3 protein: CAIRGQGSQETQYF. The CDR3 DNA reads TGTGCCATCAGAGGACAGGGGTCCCAAGAGACCCAGTACTTC.

This clone showed up just once. This chain links TRBV6-5 with TRBJ1-6, with 12 bases fitting TRBD1. This CDR3 is 15 amino acids long. The germline CDR1 and CDR2 sequences are MNHEY and SVGAGI. Trimming at V came to 6 bases and at J to 5 bases, leaving 2 bases not matched to a gene. CDR3 amino acids: CASSRDRGHNSPLHF. The CDR3 coding sequence is TGTGCCAGCAGCCGGGACAGGGGGCATAATTCACCCCTCCACTTT.

The rearrangement joins TRBV7-8 to TRBJ2-7; TRBD1 is a possible D gene (5 bases). Germline-derived CDR1 and CDR2 are SGHVS and FQNEAQ. The CDR3 has 14 amino acids. Trimming took 0 bases from V and 3 from J, leaving 9 bases between them. CDR3: CASSLAQELYEQYF. The CDR3, as DNA: TGTGCCAGCAGCTTAGCACAGGAGCTCTACGAGCAGTACTTC.

This chain links TRBV6-1 with TRBJ2-5; D unresolved. Trimming pared 2 bases from V and 5 bases from J, leaving 12 bases between. The length of the CDR3 is 14 residues. Germline CDR1 and CDR2: MNHNS and SASEGT. CDR3 coding DNA: TGTGCCAGCAGTGAACTCCCCCGTCGGGAGACCCAGTACTTC. It translates to CASSELPRRETQYF.

The CDR3 here is CASSVGQGPYEQYF. CDR3 sequence (DNA): TGTGCCAGTAGTGTGGGACAGGGTCCCTACGAGCAGTACTTC. The genes are TRBV19 and TRBJ2-7; 9 bases align to TRBD1. The CDR3 spans 14 residues. CDR1 LNHDA and CDR2 SQIVND come from the germline V gene (reference sequence). After removal of 5 bases from V and 2 bases from J, the junction contained 4 bases not matched to a gene.

The chain links TRBV4-1 to TRBJ1-1; TRBD1 matches 7 bases. With V trimmed by 5 bases and J by 4 bases, 4 bases remained unmatched. The length of the CDR3 is 13 residues. Germline values: CDR1 MGHRA, CDR2 YSYEKL. The CDR3 sequence: CASSRGQSTEAFF. CDR3 sequence (DNA): TGCGCCAGCAGCAGGGGGCAGAGCACTGAAGCTTTCTTT.

In DNA form, the CDR3 reads TGTGCCAGCAGCTCCTTAGCGGGGGGGTACAATGAGCAGTTCTTC. It translates to CASSSLAGGYNEQFF. V gene TRBV5-5 combines with J gene TRBJ2-1, with 11 bases fitting TRBD2. Per germline, CDR1 SGHKS and CDR2 YYEKEE (reference sequence). The CDR3 has 15 amino acids. Trimming took 3 bases from V and 4 from J; bases not matched to a gene: 3.

This clone was detected once. The CDR3 nucleotides are TGTGCCAGCAGCTTATCCGTTAATTCACCCCTCCACTTT. This sequence encodes CASSLSVNSPLHF. V gene TRBV7-9 combines with J gene TRBJ1-6; D unresolved. Germline loops: CDR1 SEHNR, CDR2 FQNEAQ (reference sequence). The V gene lost 2 bases and the J gene lost 6 bases, with 5 bases spanning the gap. The CDR3 has 13 residues.

The V and J genes are TRBV7-2 and TRBJ1-5; 7 nucleotides line up with TRBD1. Germline values: CDR1 SGHTA, CDR2 FQGNSA. The CDR3 length is 13 residues. Trimming took 6 bases from V and 4 from J; bases not matched to a gene: 3. DNA of the CDR3: TGTGCCAGCAGTTTGACAGGGAATCAGCCCCAGCATTTT. Protein product: CASSLTGNQPQHF.

V gene TRBV27 combines with J gene TRBJ2-7; 8 bases line up with TRBD1. Trimming cost V 5 bases and J 2 bases; bases outside gene matches: 2. This CDR3 is built from 13 residues. Looked up from germline, CDR1 is MNHEY and CDR2 is SMNVEV (reference sequence). In DNA, the CDR3 is TGTGCCAGCAGTACACAGGGGGCCTACGAGCAGTACTTC. Amino acid sequence: CASSTQGAYEQYF.

This sequence joins TRBV19 and TRBJ1-2; TRBD1 matches at 8 bases. The CDR3 loop spans 18 amino acids. Germline trimming cut 1 base from V and 4 bases from J; bases unmatched to any gene: 14. The V gene's germline CDR1 is LNHDA and CDR2 SQIVND (reference sequence). CDR3 residues: CASSIARTRTGSPYGYTF. The CDR3 coding sequence is TGTGCCAGTAGTATAGCCAGGACCAGGACAGGGTCCCCCTATGGCTACACCTTC.

The chain has TRBV30 and TRBJ2-7; D possibly corresponds to TRBD1 (6 bases). This CDR3 is built from 14 residues. From germline, CDR1 is GTSNPN and CDR2 SVGIG (reference sequence). Trimming shortened V by 2 bases and J by 4 bases, and 15 bases separated the two germline ends. CDR3: CAWSSLDSKYEQYF. The CDR3 coding sequence is TGTGCCTGGAGTTCACTGGACAGCAAATACGAGCAGTACTTC. The full variable domain, completed using reference TRBV30 and TRBJ2-7, is SQTIHQWPATLVQPVGSPLSLECTVEGTSNPNLYWYRQAAGRGLQLLFYSVGIGQISSEVPQNLSASRPQDRQFILSSKKLLLSDSGFYLCAWSSLDSKYEQYFGPGTRLTVT.

The chain couples TRBV7-2 to TRBJ2-2; D might be TRBD2 (6 bases). Germline V CDR1 and CDR2: SGHTA, FQGNSA. The CDR3 sequence is 15 residues long. Trimming took off 3 bases at V and 2 bases at J, with 10 bases between the two ends. The CDR3 DNA sequence: TGTGCCAGCAGCTTGGGGACTGGAAACACCGGGGAGCTGTTTTTT. This translates into CASSLGTGNTGELFF.

The chain couples TRBV19 to TRBJ2-6, with 10 bases that match TRBD1. Germline lookup yields CDR1 LNHDA and CDR2 SQIVND (reference sequence). This CDR3 has 17 amino acids. After removal of 3 bases from V and 4 bases from J, the junction contained 6 bases not matched to a gene. The CDR3: CASSISGQGYGANVLTF. CDR3 sequence (DNA): TGTGCCAGTAGTATTTCGGGACAGGGGTACGGGGCCAACGTCCTGACTTTC.

The rearrangement uses TRBV23-1 and TRBJ2-7; D might be TRBD1 (5 bases). TRBV23-1 falls under the ORF class, with uncertain function. Trimming took 6 bases from V and 0 from J, leaving 12 bases between them. The length of the CDR3 is 14 residues. CDR3 loop: CASSSLDTSYEQYF. CDR3 bases: TGCGCCAGCAGCAGCTTGGACACCTCCTACGAGCAGTACTTC.

The chain couples TRBV19 to TRBJ1-2; 9 nucleotides agree with TRBD1. J lost 4 bases, V lost 7 bases, and 7 bases had no gene match. Germline V gene data show CDR1 as LNHDA and CDR2 as SQIVND (reference sequence). The CDR3 length is 14 residues. The CDR3 nucleotides are TGTGCCAGTATGGGACAGGGAGATATCTATGGCTACACCTTC. Amino acid sequence: CASMGQGDIYGYTF.

The chain employs TRBV7-9 and TRBJ1-1; D remains unclear. Germline V lookup: CDR1 SEHNR, CDR2 FQNEAQ (reference sequence). V lost 1 base and J 2 bases, leaving 17 bases between the germline ends. This CDR3 has 17 residues. The CDR3 region is CASSLGAAAVLNTEAFF. The CDR3, as DNA: TGTGCCAGCAGCTTAGGAGCGGCTGCGGTACTAAACACTGAAGCTTTCTTT.